This is a list of T cell receptor beta chains from one sample in a study of T cells in Graves' hyperthyroidism and ophthalmopathy. TCRdb re-derived calls from the multiplex PCR reads in MiXCR, one entry per CDR3 protein. The table lists fewer than 500,000 distinct CDR3 sequences, roughly 14% of them singletons. The material sequenced was blood. These receptors came from a man in his late teens or twenties with Graves' ophthalmopathy. Both conserved end residues are part of each CDR3. Expanded clones are given a class, and other clones once, few, many or no size at all.

abundance | v_gene | CDR3aa
- | TRBV7-9 | CASSLVDSGSTEAFF
many | TRBV11-1 | CASSQTGVSPLHF
many | TRBV29-1 | CSVEIAGGIYEQYF
many | TRBV2 | CASGGAQGRSPLHF
few | TRBV24-1 | CATSGWPGRTDTQYF
- | TRBV6-5 | CASSYGRFNQPQHF
- | TRBV2 | CASRGNPDPDGYTF
many | TRBV27 | CASRVAVEAYEQYF
- | TRBV30 | CAWSGGIGGYEQYF
many | TRBV20-1 | CSASSSYNEQFF
- | TRBV5-1 | CASSFSPGHAANYGYTF
many | TRBV5-1 | CASSYGVYNEQFF
many | TRBV7-9 | CASSLGTGGEAFF
many | TRBV6-1 | CASSQGLAREQYF
many | TRBV13 | CASSLARAPYEQYF
few | TRBV24-1 | CATSDLKRGYTF
- | TRBV6-1 | CAISARQGSYEQFF